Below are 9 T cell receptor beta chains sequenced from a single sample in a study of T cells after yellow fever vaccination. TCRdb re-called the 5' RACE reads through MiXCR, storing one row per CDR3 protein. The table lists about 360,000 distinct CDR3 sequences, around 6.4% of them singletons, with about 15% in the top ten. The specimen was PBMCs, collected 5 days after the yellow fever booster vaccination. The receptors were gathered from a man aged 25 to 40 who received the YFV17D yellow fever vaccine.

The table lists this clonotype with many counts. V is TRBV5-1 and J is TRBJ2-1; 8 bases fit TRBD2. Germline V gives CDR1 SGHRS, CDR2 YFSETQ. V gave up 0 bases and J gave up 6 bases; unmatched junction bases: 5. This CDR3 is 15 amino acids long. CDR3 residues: CASSLASGSANEQFF. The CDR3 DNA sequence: TGCGCCAGCAGCTTGGCGAGCGGGAGCGCCAATGAGCAGTTCTTC.

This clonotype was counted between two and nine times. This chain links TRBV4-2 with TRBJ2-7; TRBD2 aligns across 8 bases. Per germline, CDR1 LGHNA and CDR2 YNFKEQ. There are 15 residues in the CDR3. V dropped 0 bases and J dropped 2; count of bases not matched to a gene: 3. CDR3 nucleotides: TGTGCCAGCAGCCAAGATCTAGCGGGCACCTACGAGCAGTACTTC. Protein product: CASSQDLAGTYEQYF.

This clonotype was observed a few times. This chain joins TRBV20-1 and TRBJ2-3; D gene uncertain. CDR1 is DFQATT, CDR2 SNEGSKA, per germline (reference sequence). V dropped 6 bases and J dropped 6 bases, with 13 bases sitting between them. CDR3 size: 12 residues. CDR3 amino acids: CSAPTLADTQYF. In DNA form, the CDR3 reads TGCAGTGCCCCGACTCTCGCTGATACGCAGTATTTT.

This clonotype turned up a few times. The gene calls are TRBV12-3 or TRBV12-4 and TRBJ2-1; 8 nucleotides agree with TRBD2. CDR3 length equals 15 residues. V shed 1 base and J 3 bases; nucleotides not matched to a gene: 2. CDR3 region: CASSLVAGLYNEQFF. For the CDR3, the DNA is TGTGCCAGCAGTTTAGTAGCGGGACTCTACAATGAGCAGTTCTTC.

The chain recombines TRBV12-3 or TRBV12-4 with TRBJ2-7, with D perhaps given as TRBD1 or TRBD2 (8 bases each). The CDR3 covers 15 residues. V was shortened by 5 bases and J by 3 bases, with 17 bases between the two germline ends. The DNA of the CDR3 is TGTGCCAGCAGTCAGGGGGCGGGAGGACGCTACGAGCAGTACTTC. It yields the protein CASSQGAGGRYEQYF.

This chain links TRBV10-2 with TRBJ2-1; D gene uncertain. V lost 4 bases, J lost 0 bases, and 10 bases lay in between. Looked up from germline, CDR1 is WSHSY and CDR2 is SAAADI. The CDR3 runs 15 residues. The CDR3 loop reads CASSGVGYSYNEQFF. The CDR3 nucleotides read TGCGCCAGCAGTGGGGTGGGGTACTCCTACAATGAGCAGTTCTTC.

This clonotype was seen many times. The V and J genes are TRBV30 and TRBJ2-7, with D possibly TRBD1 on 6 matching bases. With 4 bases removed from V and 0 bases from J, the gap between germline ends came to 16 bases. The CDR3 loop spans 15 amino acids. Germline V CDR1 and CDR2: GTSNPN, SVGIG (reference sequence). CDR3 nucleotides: TGTGCCTGGAAACCGACAGGAAGACCCTCCTACGAGCAGTACTTC. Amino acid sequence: CAWKPTGRPSYEQYF. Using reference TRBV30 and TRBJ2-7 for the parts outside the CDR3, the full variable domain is SQTIHQWPATLVQPVGSPLSLECTVEGTSNPNLYWYRQAAGRGLQLLFYSVGIGQISSEVPQNLSASRPQDRQFILSSKKLLLSDSGFYLCAWKPTGRPSYEQYFGPGTRLTVT.

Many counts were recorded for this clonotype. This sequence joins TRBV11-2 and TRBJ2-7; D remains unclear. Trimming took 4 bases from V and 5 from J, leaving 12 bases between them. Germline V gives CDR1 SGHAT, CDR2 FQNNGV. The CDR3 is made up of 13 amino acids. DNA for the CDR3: TGTGCCAGCAGCTCCCGATTCCTTCACGAGCAGTACTTC. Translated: CASSSRFLHEQYF.

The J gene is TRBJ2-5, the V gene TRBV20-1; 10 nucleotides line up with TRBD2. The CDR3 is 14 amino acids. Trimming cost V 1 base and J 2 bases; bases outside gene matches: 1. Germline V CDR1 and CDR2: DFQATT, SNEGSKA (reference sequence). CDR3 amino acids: CSARALAGQETQYF. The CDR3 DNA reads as TGCAGTGCTAGAGCACTAGCGGGACAAGAGACCCAGTACTTC.